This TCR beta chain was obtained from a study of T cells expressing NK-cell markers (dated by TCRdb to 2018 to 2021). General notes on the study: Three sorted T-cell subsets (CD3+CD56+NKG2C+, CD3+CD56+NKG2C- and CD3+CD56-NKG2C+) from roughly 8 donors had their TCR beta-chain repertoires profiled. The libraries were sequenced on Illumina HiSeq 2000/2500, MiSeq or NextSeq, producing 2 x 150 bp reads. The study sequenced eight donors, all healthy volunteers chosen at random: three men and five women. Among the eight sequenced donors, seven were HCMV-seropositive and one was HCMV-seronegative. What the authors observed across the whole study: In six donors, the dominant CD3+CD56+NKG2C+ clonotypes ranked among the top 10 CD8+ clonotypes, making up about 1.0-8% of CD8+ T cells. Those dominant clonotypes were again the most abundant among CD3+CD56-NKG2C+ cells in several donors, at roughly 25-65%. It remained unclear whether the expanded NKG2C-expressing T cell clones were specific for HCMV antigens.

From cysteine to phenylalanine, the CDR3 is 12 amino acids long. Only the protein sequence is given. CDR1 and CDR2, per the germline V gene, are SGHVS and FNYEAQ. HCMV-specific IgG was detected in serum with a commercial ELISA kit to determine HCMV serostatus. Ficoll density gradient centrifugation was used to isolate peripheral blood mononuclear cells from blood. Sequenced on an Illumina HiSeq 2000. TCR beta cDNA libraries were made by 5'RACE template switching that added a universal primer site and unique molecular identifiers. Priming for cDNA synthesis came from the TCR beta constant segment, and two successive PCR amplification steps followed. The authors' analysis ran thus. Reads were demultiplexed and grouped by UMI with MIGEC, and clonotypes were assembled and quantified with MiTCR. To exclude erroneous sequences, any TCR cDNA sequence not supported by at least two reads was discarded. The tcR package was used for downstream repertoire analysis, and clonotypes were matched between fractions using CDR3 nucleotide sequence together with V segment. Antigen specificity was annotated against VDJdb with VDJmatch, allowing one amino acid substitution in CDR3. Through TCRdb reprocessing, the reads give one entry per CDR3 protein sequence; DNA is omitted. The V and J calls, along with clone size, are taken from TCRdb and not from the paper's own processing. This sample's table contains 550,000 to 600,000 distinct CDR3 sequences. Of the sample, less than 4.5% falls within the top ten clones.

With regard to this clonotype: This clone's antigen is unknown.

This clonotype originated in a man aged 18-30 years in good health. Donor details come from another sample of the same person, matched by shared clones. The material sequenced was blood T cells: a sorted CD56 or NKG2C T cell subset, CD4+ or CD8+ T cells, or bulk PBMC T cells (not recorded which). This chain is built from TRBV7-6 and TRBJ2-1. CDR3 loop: CASSSAWNEQFF.